This paragraph reports one TCR beta chain. Its recognized antigen is unknown. There are no base qualities to consult, and no much larger clone falls within one base. The sample comes from a study of T cell repertoires in cytomegalovirus infection (dated by TCRdb to the late 2010s). Background for the entire study: Recently identified HLA-C-restricted CMV epitopes, whose presentation resists viral immunomodulation, were targeted by peptide stimulations together with well-studied HLA-B-restricted epitopes. Donor HLA type was relevant to the analysis, because carriage of CMV infection together with the matching HLA type was indicated by public TCR beta signatures. Results the study describes overall, beyond this receptor: In both this cohort and an independent roughly 350-donor cohort, the cumulative frequency of public TCR beta family members distinguished carriers of CMV infection plus the relevant HLA type. In the ex vivo response, HLA-C-restricted CMV-specific TCR beta clonotypes were dominant, and in two of eight donors the single most frequent clonotype came from this HLA-C-restricted group.

What the treatment or condition label conveys for this sample: in vitro stimulation with specific CMV peptide epitopes to enrich CMV-specific T cells. In the germline V gene (reference sequence), CDR1 corresponds to SEHNR and CDR2 to FQNEAQ. Between the V and J ends, shortened by 0 bases and 5 bases respectively, the junction contains 10 bases. Its CDR3 holds 14 amino acids, cysteine through phenylalanine. Only CDR3 DNA is held: 42 bases, read in frame from base 1. Sequencing took place on an Illumina HiSeq 1500. TCRdb trimmed public reads at Q25 via fastp, called clones via MiXCR and kept in-frame beta chains. Here each entry gathers all rows of one CDR3 protein and keeps the most common genes and DNA. This sample is represented by about 900,000 distinct CDR3 sequences; around a third of them were singletons. The ten largest clones add up to roughly an eighth of the sample.

The chain is assembled from TRBV7-9 and TRBJ2-5, with the D gene uncertain. The material sequenced was cultured CD8+ T cells from PBMCs, taken from culture after CMV antigen stimulation. This sequence originates from a human donor in good health (CMV status not recorded). Some clones in this sample may be carry-over from other donors' samples. The DNA sequence follows: TGTGCCAGCAGCTTAGCGTGGGCTATGGAGACCCAGTACTTC. This is translated as CASSLAWAMETQYF.